The T cell receptor beta chain under discussion was sequenced for a study of blood T cells in healthy people across ages. Notes on the study in general: Long-lived donors carried more naive CD4+ cells and greater diversity than aged donors.

CDR3 length equals 12 residues. V dropped 7 bases and J dropped 2 bases, with 7 bases sitting between them. About this clonotype: As yet, its antigen is unknown.

The second PCR ran roughly 7 to 12 cycles with a sample-barcoded 5' primer and J-beta primers. TCRdb reprocessed the 5' RACE reads via MiXCR and lists one record per CDR3 protein. Of about 580,000 distinct CDR3 sequences listed, more than 45% are singletons. This TCR came from an older man in good health. The chain joins TRBV12-3 or TRBV12-4 to TRBJ2-3, with no clear D. The sample consisted of blood. CDR3: CASIESTDTQYF. CDR3 in DNA: TGTGCCAGCATAGAATCCACAGATACGCAGTATTTT.